This TCR beta chain was observed in a study of blood T cell repertoires in COVID-19. Original processing methods: Counts of nucleated cells, estimated from reference gene primer amplification, were obtained. Libraries were prepared by immunoSEQ multiplex PCR; TCRdb keeps only in-frame clonotypes and omits some of them. D and trimming were read from the DNA, whereas the V and J calls and clone size are those reported in that table. This table holds some 150,000 clones, approximately 80% found once. Germline CDR1 SGHNT, CDR2 YENEEA. This CDR3 contains 14 residues. V lost 3 bases, J lost 7 bases, and 12 bases lay in between.

The receptor comes from a woman aged 50 to 60 who had recovered from COVID-19. Sequenced: PBMCs or T cells enriched from blood (not recorded which). This chain joins TRBV11-3 and TRBJ2-2; D possibly corresponds to TRBD1 (6 bases). DNA of the CDR3: TGTGCCAGCAGCTTTGGGGCAGGGGTCGGGGAGCTGTTTTTT. This encodes CASSFGAGVGELFF.